Shown below are 26 T cell receptor beta chains from a single sample sequenced in a study of blood T cell repertoires in COVID-19. The table came from immunoSEQ multiplex PCR; TCRdb's copy has only in-frame clones and leaves some out. The data hold roughly 40,000 clones, with 75% to 90% observed a single time. The sample taken for sequencing was peripheral blood. Receptors originate from a human donor in a cohort sampled during active COVID-19.

V gene TRBV12-3 or TRBV12-4 combines with J gene TRBJ2-3, with D maybe TRBD2 (5 bases). The CDR3 spans 13 residues. V lost 6 bases and J lost 5, with 12 bases in between. The CDR3 DNA reads TGTGCCAGCAGCCGCTCAGAGGGAGATACGCAGTATTTT. This codes for CASSRSEGDTQYF.

The chain's CDR3 is CASSILAADGNEKLFF. In DNA form, the CDR3 reads TGTGCCAGTAGTATATTGGCCGCCGATGGTAATGAAAAACTGTTTTTT. The chain combines TRBV19 with TRBJ1-4; no clear D. The CDR3 runs 16 residues. In germline, CDR1 is LNHDA, CDR2 SQIVND (reference sequence). Trimming left V 2 bases short and J 4 bases short, with 14 bases between.

The J gene is TRBJ2-7, the V gene TRBV15; the match to TRBD1 covers 11 bases. Germline V CDR1 and CDR2: LNHNV, YYDKDF (reference sequence). Unmatched junction bases numbered 4, after V lost 3 bases and J lost 3 bases. This CDR3 comprises 15 residues. The CDR3 loop is CATSSPGTGGYEQYF. CDR3 coding DNA: TGTGCCACCAGCAGCCCCGGGACAGGGGGCTACGAGCAGTACTTC.

The chain links TRBV19 to TRBJ2-3, with 11 bases aligning to TRBD2. The CDR3 extends over 13 amino acids. CDR1 is LNHDA, CDR2 SQIVND, per germline (reference sequence). V dropped 1 base and J dropped 10; count of bases not matched to a gene: 1. Here the CDR3 reads CASSIASGRPQYF. The DNA for the CDR3 is TGTGCCAGTAGTATAGCTAGCGGGAGGCCGCAGTATTTT.

This clone was seen a handful of times. The chain recombines TRBV18 with TRBJ2-1; 10 nucleotides match TRBD1. The germline V gene encodes CDR1 KGHSH and CDR2 LQKENI. The CDR3 runs 15 residues. With V trimmed by 2 bases and J by 10 bases, 8 bases remained unmatched. The CDR3: CASSPGTGVPGEQFF. The CDR3 DNA is TGTGCCAGCTCACCAGGGACAGGGGTACCAGGGGAGCAGTTCTTC.

V and J are TRBV18 and TRBJ2-2, with D unclear. This CDR3 has 12 amino acids. V gave up 2 bases and J gave up 7 bases, with 5 bases separating them. The germline gives CDR1 KGHSH, CDR2 LQKENI. Here the CDR3 DNA reads TGTGCCAGCTCACCAAATATCGGGGAGCTGTTTTTT. Translation: CASSPNIGELFF.

V usage is TRBV2 and J usage is TRBJ1-3, with TRBD1 as a possible D gene (6 bases). The CDR3 length is 12 residues. Germline V gives CDR1 SNHLY, CDR2 FYNNEI. V lost 8 bases and J 2 bases, leaving 7 bases between the germline ends. The CDR3 is CASQGTGNTIYF. The CDR3 nucleotides read TGTGCCAGCCAGGGGACTGGAAACACCATATATTTT.

This chain joins TRBV19 and TRBJ2-7; 8 nucleotides agree with TRBD2. Germline CDR1 LNHDA, CDR2 SQIVND (reference sequence). Trimming took 1 base from V and 5 from J; bases not matched to a gene: 10. The CDR3 is 16 amino acids. CDR3 DNA: TGTGCCAGTAGTATAGTTCCTGCCCCGGGAGGGGACGAGCAGTACTTC. Translating gives CASSIVPAPGGDEQYF.

This chain connects TRBV10-2 to TRBJ2-1; 9 bases fit TRBD2. Germline-derived CDR1 and CDR2 are WSHSY and SAAADI. V shed 6 bases, J shed 2 bases, and the junction held 2 bases outside the gene matches. This CDR3 region has 14 residues. The DNA of the CDR3 is TGCGCCAGCAGACTAGCGGGCGCCTACAATGAGCAGTTCTTC. Residues: CASRLAGAYNEQFF.

V is TRBV3-1 (or the pseudogene TRBV3-2) and J is TRBJ1-1; 7 nucleotides line up with TRBD1. V was pared by 5 bases and J by 1 base, with 7 bases of the junction left unmatched. The length of the CDR3 is 15 residues. CDR1 is LGHDT, CDR2 YNNKEL, per germline (reference sequence). The CDR3 spells CASSFAQGQNTEAFF. The DNA for the CDR3 is TGTGCCAGCAGCTTCGCACAGGGGCAGAACACTGAAGCTTTCTTT.

The chain combines TRBV27 with TRBJ2-1, with D unresolved. Germline loops: CDR1 MNHEY, CDR2 SMNVEV (reference sequence). V lost 5 bases to trimming and J lost 2 bases, with 7 bases between them. The CDR3 contains 13 residues. CDR3 residues: CASSRRAYNEQFF. The CDR3 region has the DNA TGTGCCAGCAGTAGGAGAGCCTACAATGAGCAGTTCTTC.

The V and J genes are TRBV6-2 or TRBV6-3 and TRBJ1-5; weak D call: TRBD1 (6 bases). Germline CDR1 is MNHEY and CDR2 is SVGEGT. Trimming pared 3 bases from V and 3 bases from J, leaving 9 bases between. This CDR3 is 14 amino acids long. DNA of the CDR3: TGTGCCAGCAGTTATACAGGGCCCAATCAGCCCCAGCATTTT. The encoded protein is CASSYTGPNQPQHF.

The chain is built from TRBV7-8 and TRBJ2-5, with 13 bases identical to TRBD2. The trim removed 1 base at V and 2 bases at J, leaving 7 bases unmatched. Germline assignment: CDR1 SGHVS and CDR2 FQNEAQ. The CDR3 contains 18 residues. In nucleotides, the CDR3 is TGTGCCAGCAGCTTAGGGAGACTAGCGGGGGGCTCACAAGAGACCCAGTACTTC. Amino acids: CASSLGRLAGGSQETQYF.

This clone was detected only once. The CDR3, as DNA: TGTGCCAGCAGTTCCGGACTAGCGGGGACTAAAGAGACCCAGTACTTC. Its protein is CASSSGLAGTKETQYF. The chain joins TRBV27 to TRBJ2-5; TRBD2 aligns across 12 bases. Per the germline V gene, CDR1 is MNHEY and CDR2 is SMNVEV (reference sequence). This CDR3 contains 16 residues. Unmatched junction bases numbered 6, after V lost 4 bases and J lost 3 bases.

The V and J genes are TRBV10-3 and TRBJ2-7; no firm D call. CDR3 length: 12 residues. The germline V gene encodes CDR1 ENHRY and CDR2 SYGVKD. The V gene lost 8 bases and the J gene lost 4 bases, with 12 bases spanning the gap. The CDR3 loop is CAILSPGYEQYF. In DNA, the CDR3 is TGTGCCATCCTTAGTCCCGGGTACGAGCAGTACTTC.

The chain joins TRBV5-5 to TRBJ2-1; D uncertain. V lost 2 bases, J lost 2 bases, and 5 bases lay in between. CDR1 and CDR2 (germline): SGHKS, YYEKEE (reference sequence). The CDR3 runs 13 residues. The CDR3 nucleotides are TGTGCCAGCAGCTTCGTCCCCTACAATGAGCAGTTCTTC. Translation: CASSFVPYNEQFF.

Here the CDR3 DNA reads TGTGCCAGTAGTATATCCGGGGATTATGGCTACACCTTC. It translates to CASSISGDYGYTF. The rearrangement uses TRBV19 and TRBJ1-2; D unresolved. The CDR3 runs to 13 residues. Trimming removed 2 bases from V and 5 bases from J, with 9 bases in between. Germline values: CDR1 LNHDA, CDR2 SQIVND (reference sequence).

This chain links TRBV5-8 with TRBJ2-5, with 7 bases matching TRBD1. CDR1 is SGHTS and CDR2 is YDEGEE in the germline V gene. V dropped 1 base and J dropped 1; count of bases not matched to a gene: 4. The CDR3 has 15 residues. The CDR3 here is CASSLPGQVQETQYF. DNA of the CDR3: TGTGCCAGCAGCTTGCCCGGACAGGTCCAAGAGACCCAGTACTTC.

This clone has only one observation. V and J are TRBV28 and TRBJ2-3, with D possibly being TRBD2 (6 bases). With 8 bases removed from V and 5 bases from J, the gap between germline ends came to 14 bases. The CDR3 is made up of 13 amino acids. Germline CDR1 MDHEN, CDR2 SYDVKM. The CDR3 coding sequence is TGTGCCAGCGTGAGGGGAGGTGGAGATACGCAGTATTTT. This sequence encodes CASVRGGGDTQYF. The full variable domain, completed using reference TRBV28 and TRBJ2-3, is DVKVTQSSRYLVKRTGEKVFLECVQDMDHENMFWYRQDPGLGLRLIYFSYDVKMKEKGDIPEGYSVSREKKERFSLILESASTNQTSMYLCASVRGGGDTQYFGPGTRLTVL.

There are a few counts of this clone. The V call is TRBV5-1, the J call TRBJ1-4; no clear D. Looked up from germline, CDR1 is SGHRS and CDR2 is YFSETQ. With 2 bases removed from V and 7 bases from J, the gap between germline ends came to 12 bases. This CDR3 is built from 14 residues. The CDR3 nucleotides are TGCGCCAGCAGCTTTCTTGGTACCAGTGAAAAACTGTTTTTT. Its protein is CASSFLGTSEKLFF.

Only one count was recorded for this clone. The chain carries TRBV7-2 and TRBJ2-5; TRBD1 matches 9 bases. The CDR3 contains 17 residues. J was trimmed by 5 bases and V by 5 bases; bases with no gene match: 15. Germline assignment: CDR1 SGHTA and CDR2 FQGNSA. CDR3: CASSPLGRTGDRETQYF. The CDR3 DNA is TGTGCCAGCAGCCCCCTGGGGAGGACAGGGGATCGGGAGACCCAGTACTTC.

J is TRBJ1-2 and V is TRBV5-1; 9 positions match TRBD1. Germline CDR1 and CDR2: SGHRS and YFSETQ. V shed 4 bases and J 4 bases; nucleotides not matched to a gene: 11. The CDR3 extends over 16 amino acids. The CDR3 here is CASSPWDREVSYGYTF. For the CDR3, the DNA is TGCGCCAGCAGCCCCTGGGACAGGGAGGTTAGCTATGGCTACACCTTC.

The rearrangement joins TRBV4-1 to TRBJ1-3; D gene unclear. Germline CDR1 is MGHRA and CDR2 is YSYEKL. This CDR3 region has 16 residues. The germline V and J ends were trimmed by 0 bases and 0 bases, with 9 bases remaining between them. The DNA of the CDR3 is TGCGCCAGCAGCCAAGATCAACAGCCCTCTGGAAACACCATATATTTT. Translating gives CASSQDQQPSGNTIYF.

The rearrangement links TRBV6-5 to TRBJ2-2, with 8 bases lining up with TRBD2. CDR1 and CDR2 (germline): MNHEY, SVGAGI. The ends lost 2 bases at V and 5 bases at J; junction bases unmatched: 4. The CDR3 has 15 amino acids. This chain's CDR3 is CASSYARGRTGELFF. Here the CDR3 DNA reads TGTGCCAGCAGTTACGCCCGCGGGAGGACCGGGGAGCTGTTTTTT.

This rearrangement joins TRBV5-4 to TRBJ2-5; a weak D match, TRBD2 (5 bases). V gave up 3 bases and J gave up 4 bases, with 10 bases separating them. The CDR3 loop spans 13 amino acids. Germline CDR1 SGHNT, CDR2 YYREEE (reference sequence). This CDR3 reads CASSSGLRETQYF. In nucleotides, the CDR3 is TGTGCCAGCAGCTCCGGACTCCGAGAGACCCAGTACTTC.

This chain connects TRBV18 to TRBJ2-7; TRBD2 aligns across 9 bases. In germline, CDR1 is KGHSH, CDR2 LQKENI. J was trimmed by 9 bases and V by 0 bases; bases with no gene match: 9. The CDR3 runs 15 residues. CDR3 loop: CASSPPLAGTQWQYF. The DNA for the CDR3 is TGTGCCAGCTCACCACCCCTAGCGGGAACACAGTGGCAGTACTTC.